The 14 T cell receptor beta chains listed next were all sequenced from one sample in a study of blood T cell repertoires in COVID-19. Profiled with immunoSEQ multiplex PCR; TCRdb holds only in-frame clones, not every one. The table includes tens of thousands of clones, about nine tenths detected once. The sample comprised peripheral blood. The receptor source for this set is a man aged 25-45 years with acute or convalescent COVID-19.

V gene TRBV6-5 combines with J gene TRBJ1-2; D gene uncertain. The germline gives CDR1 MNHEY, CDR2 SVGAGI. The germline V and J ends were trimmed by 2 bases and 3 bases, with 7 bases remaining between them. This CDR3 has 13 residues. The CDR3 region has the DNA TGTGCCAGCAGTTACGGTACAGACTATGGCTACACCTTC. Its translation: CASSYGTDYGYTF.

The CDR3 bases are TGCGCCAGCAGCAACACCGGGACAACCTCAGGCGAGCAGTACTTC. Encoded protein: CASSNTGTTSGEQYF. The chain employs TRBV5-1 and TRBJ2-7, with D possibly being TRBD1 (6 bases). Germline V gene lookup returns CDR1 SGHRS and CDR2 YFSETQ. V was trimmed by 4 bases and J by 6 bases, leaving 20 bases between them. The CDR3 covers 15 residues.

The chain recombines TRBV15 with TRBJ1-5; D may be TRBD1 (6 bases). V lost 0 bases and J 1 base, leaving 13 bases between the germline ends. The CDR3 runs to 17 residues. The germline gives CDR1 LNHNV, CDR2 YYDKDF (reference sequence). In DNA form, the CDR3 reads TGTGCCACCAGCAGAGATTGGGGGCCCAGAAGCAATCAGCCCCAGCATTTT. Its protein product is CATSRDWGPRSNQPQHF.

This clone has only one observation. The chain carries TRBV27 and TRBJ2-7, with D perhaps matching TRBD2 (6 bases). Germline V lookup: CDR1 MNHEY, CDR2 SMNVEV (reference sequence). The CDR3 runs 13 residues. The V gene lost 6 bases and the J gene lost 4 bases, with 13 bases spanning the gap. CDR3 amino acids: CASRGTSRYEQYF. In DNA form, the CDR3 reads TGTGCCAGCAGAGGGACTTCCCGGTACGAGCAGTACTTC.

The V and J genes are TRBV5-1 and TRBJ1-2; unclear D gene. The V and J ends lost 4 bases and 6 bases respectively, with 13 bases between them. This CDR3 is 13 amino acids long. CDR1 is SGHRS, CDR2 YFSETQ, per germline. Here the CDR3 DNA reads TGCGCCAGCAGCCGTTTTCAGGAGGATGGCTACACCTTC. Residues: CASSRFQEDGYTF.

This chain uses TRBV7-8 with TRBJ1-5; D remains unclear. The germline gives CDR1 SGHVS, CDR2 FQNEAQ. The CDR3 runs 14 residues. V was trimmed by 3 bases and J by 5 bases, leaving 11 bases between them. DNA for the CDR3: TGTGCCAGCAGCTTCCTTCGGGGTGATCAGCCCCAGCATTTT. Its protein product is CASSFLRGDQPQHF.

The V gene is TRBV7-2, the J gene TRBJ2-1; TRBD2 is a possible D gene (5 bases). The CDR3 is 16 residues long. The germline V and J ends were trimmed by 3 bases and 7 bases, with 19 bases remaining between them. Germline-derived CDR1 and CDR2 are SGHTA and FQGNSA. The CDR3 DNA sequence: TGTGCCAGCAGCTTGGGAGCCGGGTTCGGGGTAAATGAGCAGTTCTTC. Amino acid sequence: CASSLGAGFGVNEQFF.

The chain links TRBV5-5 to TRBJ2-1; weak D call: TRBD1 (6 bases). Trimming stripped 0 bases from V and 8 bases from J, with 18 bases between. CDR1 is SGHKS and CDR2 is YYEKEE in the germline V gene (reference sequence). This CDR3 region has 16 residues. Here the CDR3 DNA reads TGTGCCAGCAGCTTGGCCAGGGGTCTCGCCTGGGATGAGCAGTTCTTC. This sequence encodes CASSLARGLAWDEQFF.

This clone has more than one count but fewer than ten. V is TRBV7-8 and J is TRBJ1-1; a possible D gene is TRBD1 (6 bases). V was shortened by 5 bases and J by 0 bases, with 13 bases between the two germline ends. Germline CDR1 reads SGHVS; CDR2 reads FQNEAQ. The CDR3 is made up of 15 amino acids. CDR3 in amino acids: CASSPHGTLNTEAFF. DNA of the CDR3: TGTGCCAGCAGCCCTCATGGGACACTGAACACTGAAGCTTTCTTT. The whole variable domain, remainder taken from reference TRBV7-8 and TRBJ1-1, is GAGVSQSPRYKVAKRGQDVALRCDPISGHVSLFWYQQALGQGPEFLTYFQNEAQLDKSGLPSDRFFAERPEGSVSTLKIQRTQQEDSAVYLCASSPHGTLNTEAFFGQGTRLTVV.

This clone was detected a few times. The J gene is TRBJ1-1, the V gene TRBV5-1; D may be TRBD1 (6 bases). V dropped 7 bases and J dropped 0 bases, with 13 bases sitting between them. The CDR3 covers 14 residues. CDR1 is SGHRS and CDR2 is YFSETQ in the germline V gene. As DNA, the CDR3 is TGCGCCAGCGGAGCGGGACACTTGAACACTGAAGCTTTCTTT. Protein: CASGAGHLNTEAFF.

J is TRBJ2-3 and V is TRBV7-8; 8 nucleotides line up with TRBD2. The CDR3 sequence is 15 residues long. Germline loops: CDR1 SGHVS, CDR2 FQNEAQ. V gave up 0 bases and J gave up 5 bases; unmatched junction bases: 4. CDR3 protein: CASSLASGDQDTQYF. The CDR3 region has the DNA TGTGCCAGCAGCTTAGCTAGCGGGGACCAAGATACGCAGTATTTT.

V usage is TRBV2 and J usage is TRBJ2-7, with D hard to call. The germline V gene encodes CDR1 SNHLY and CDR2 FYNNEI. V was clipped by 8 bases and J by 2 bases, with 16 bases between them. The CDR3 has 14 amino acids. The CDR3 DNA reads as TGTGCCAGCCTCCAGAAGATTACCGCCTACGAGCAGTACTTC. Its protein product is CASLQKITAYEQYF.

The V call is TRBV4-1, the J call TRBJ2-1, with 10 bases lining up with TRBD2. CDR1 MGHRA and CDR2 YSYEKL come from the germline V gene. CDR3 length equals 14 residues. With V trimmed by 6 bases and J by 6 bases, 5 bases remained unmatched. The chain's CDR3 is CASRQREGRNEQFF. CDR3 in DNA: TGCGCCAGCAGACAGCGGGAGGGCCGCAATGAGCAGTTCTTC.

The chain has TRBV19 and TRBJ2-7, with 10 bases identical to TRBD2. The CDR3 covers 18 residues. CDR1 and CDR2 (germline): LNHDA, SQIVND (reference sequence). Germline trimming cut 6 bases from V and 1 base from J; bases unmatched to any gene: 15. The CDR3 DNA reads as TGTGCCAGTAGCCACAGTGCCCGACTAGCGGGCGTATCCTACGAGCAGTACTTC. Translating gives CASSHSARLAGVSYEQYF.